A single sample gave rise to the 26 T cell receptor beta chains below, sequenced in a study of T cell responses to AZD1222 COVID-19 vaccine. Profiled with immunoSEQ multiplex PCR; TCRdb holds only in-frame clones, not every one. The sample includes roughly 120,000 clones, more than 70% of them seen just once. The sample consisted of peripheral blood, taken on day 0 of AZD1222 vaccination. All receptors come from an adult in good health.

On this clone itself: Because the CDR3's place on the DNA is in doubt, the DNA is left out and the CDR3 is given as listed by TCRdb. J is TRBJ2-3 and V is TRBV21-1; TRBD2 reflects the table's D call only, with no check against the DNA. TRBV21-1 is recorded as a pseudogene. The CDR3 extends over 14 residues, inclusive of both ends. The CDR3 sequence: CASSKVVGPGTQYF.

This chain links TRBV6-5 with TRBJ1-5; tentatively, D is TRBD1 (6 bases). The CDR3 runs to 15 residues. V was shortened by 7 bases and J by 0 bases, with 13 bases between the two germline ends. Germline CDR1 MNHEY, CDR2 SVGAGI. The DNA for the CDR3 is TGTGCCAGCATTCGGGGGCGAGGTAGCAATCAGCCCCAGCATTTT. Amino acids: CASIRGRGSNQPQHF.

This clone was seen just once. The chain carries TRBV18 and TRBJ2-7; no reliable D call. V lost 3 bases, J lost 3 bases, and 3 bases lay in between. The CDR3 is made up of 11 amino acids. Germline V gene lookup returns CDR1 KGHSH and CDR2 LQKENI. CDR3 region: CASSPNYEQYF. DNA for the CDR3: TGTGCCAGCTCACCCAACTACGAGCAGTACTTC.

The chain combines TRBV6-5 with TRBJ2-7; D may correspond to TRBD1 or TRBD2 (5 bases each). CDR1 and CDR2 from the germline V gene are MNHEY and SVGAGI. The CDR3 loop spans 13 amino acids. The V gene lost 6 bases and the J gene lost 2 bases, with 11 bases spanning the gap. CDR3 bases: TGTGCCAGCAGGGGGGACCGTGCCTACGAGCAGTACGTC. Residues: CASRGDRAYEQYV.

The V call is TRBV29-1, the J call TRBJ1-3; 8 bases fit TRBD1. CDR1 SQVTM and CDR2 ANQGSEA come from the germline V gene. The CDR3 covers 12 residues. J lost 8 bases, V lost 7 bases, and 7 bases had no gene match. The CDR3 reads CSARTGLDTIYF. The CDR3 DNA sequence: TGCAGCGCCAGGACAGGGCTGGACACCATATATTTT.

This rearrangement joins TRBV19 to TRBJ1-5; 8 nucleotides agree with TRBD1. V shed 7 bases and J 1 base; nucleotides not matched to a gene: 6. Per the germline V gene, CDR1 is LNHDA and CDR2 is SQIVND (reference sequence). This CDR3 is 15 amino acids long. CDR3 amino acids: CASTDREGSNQPQHF. The CDR3 region has the DNA TGTGCCAGTACGGACAGGGAGGGGAGCAATCAGCCCCAGCATTTT.

V is TRBV2 and J is TRBJ1-1, with 7 bases matching TRBD1. The germline CDR1 and CDR2 sequences are SNHLY and FYNNEI. The CDR3 contains 16 residues. J gave up 5 bases and V 6 bases, and 15 bases lay outside the gene matches. The CDR3 reads CASSRQKSGGRTEAFF. The CDR3, as DNA: TGTGCCAGCAGCCGACAAAAATCAGGGGGGAGGACTGAAGCTTTCTTT.

The rearrangement links TRBV30 to TRBJ1-1; TRBD1 matches 8 bases. The germline gives CDR1 GTSNPN, CDR2 SVGIG (reference sequence). This CDR3 is 11 amino acids long. Germline trimming cut 5 bases from V and 7 bases from J; bases unmatched to any gene: 3. CDR3 bases: TGTGCCTGGGGGGACAGGATTGAAGCTTTCTTT. Translation gives CAWGDRIEAFF.

V usage is TRBV12-5 and J usage is TRBJ1-5; D unresolved. The CDR3 loop spans 11 amino acids. V was shortened by 3 bases and J by 13 bases, with 10 bases between the two germline ends. The germline V gene has CDR1 LGHNT and CDR2 FRNRAP. CDR3 residues: CASGFEAGQHF. The CDR3 DNA is TGTGCTAGTGGTTTTGAGGCAGGTCAGCATTTT.

The chain employs TRBV5-6 and TRBJ2-1; D perhaps matches TRBD2 (6 bases). Germline V lookup: CDR1 SGHDT, CDR2 YYEEEE. V lost 0 bases to trimming and J lost 6 bases, with 13 bases between them. CDR3 length: 15 residues. CDR3 sequence reads: CASSLVGGILNEQFF. The CDR3 region has the DNA TGTGCCAGCAGCTTGGTCGGCGGGATCCTCAATGAGCAGTTCTTC.

This chain links TRBV4-3 with TRBJ2-7; tentative D call: TRBD1 (6 bases). The CDR3 spans 15 residues. Germline assignment: CDR1 LGHNA and CDR2 YSLEER. Trimming stripped 0 bases from V and 3 bases from J, with 12 bases between. The CDR3 DNA reads TGCGCCAGCAGCCAAGAGGGACGGGGACACTACGAGCAGTACTTC. Amino acids: CASSQEGRGHYEQYF.

CDR3 coding DNA: TGTGCCAGTAGTATCCATCGGGGTTTCGGTGCTCAGCCCCAGCATTTT. It yields the protein CASSIHRGFGAQPQHF. The V call is TRBV19, the J call TRBJ1-5; no firm D call. V lost 3 bases and J lost 6, with 18 bases in between. Germline-derived CDR1 and CDR2 are LNHDA and SQIVND (reference sequence). This CDR3 region has 16 residues.

V is TRBV6-4 and J is TRBJ2-3; 7 bases map to TRBD1. V shed 0 bases and J 5 bases; nucleotides not matched to a gene: 8. Germline CDR1 reads MRHNA; CDR2 reads SNTAGT. This CDR3 is built from 16 residues. DNA for the CDR3: TGTGCCAGCAGTGACTCTATGGCAGGGGGTAGAGATACGCAGTATTTT. This gives the protein CASSDSMAGGRDTQYF.

CDR3 loop: CASSYSGRGDPEAFF. The CDR3 coding sequence is TGTGCCAGCAGTTACTCGGGCAGGGGGGATCCTGAAGCTTTCTTT. This sequence joins TRBV6-5 and TRBJ1-1; 7 bases agree with TRBD1. Trimming at V came to 0 bases and at J to 6 bases, leaving 7 bases not matched to a gene. Germline values: CDR1 MNHEY, CDR2 SVGAGI. The CDR3 covers 15 residues.

This clone was detected only once. The CDR3, as DNA: TGTGCCATCAGTGAGGGGGACAAAATAAGCTACAATGAGCAGTTCTTC. Translation: CAISEGDKISYNEQFF. This chain uses TRBV10-3 with TRBJ2-1; the D gene is possibly TRBD1 (6 bases). Deletions cut 2 bases from V and 3 bases from J, with 14 bases between. Germline CDR1 is ENHRY and CDR2 is SYGVKD. The CDR3 covers 16 residues.

The sample holds a few counts of this clone. The chain recombines TRBV7-9 with TRBJ1-5, with D unclear. V lost 5 bases to trimming and J lost 4 bases, with 9 bases between them. This CDR3 has 13 amino acids. Germline V gives CDR1 SEHNR, CDR2 FQNEAQ (reference sequence). In DNA form, the CDR3 reads TGTGCCAGCAGCCCGCTGGGGAATCAGCCCCAGCATTTT. It translates to CASSPLGNQPQHF.

The chain employs TRBV7-2 and TRBJ1-6; weak D call: TRBD1 (5 bases). The germline V and J ends were trimmed by 3 bases and 0 bases, with 9 bases remaining between them. Germline CDR1 reads SGHTA; CDR2 reads FQGNSA. The CDR3 is made up of 16 amino acids. Here the CDR3 DNA reads TGTGCCAGCAGCTTTAGACAGAGCTCCTATAATTCACCCCTCCACTTT. This gives the protein CASSFRQSSYNSPLHF.

The chain joins TRBV7-3 to TRBJ2-3, with D possibly TRBD1 on 5 matching bases. Trimming left V 5 bases short and J 4 bases short, with 13 bases between. The CDR3 runs to 14 residues. Germline CDR1 and CDR2: SGHTA and FQGTGA. CDR3 protein: CASSTDSPPDTQYF. The CDR3 region has the DNA TGTGCCAGCAGCACAGACAGCCCTCCAGATACGCAGTATTTT.

The gene calls are TRBV11-3 and TRBJ2-2; no definite D call. The CDR3 runs 11 residues. V was clipped by 6 bases and J by 4 bases, with 3 bases between them. CDR1 and CDR2 (germline): SGHNT, YENEEA. In nucleotides, the CDR3 is TGTGCCAGCAGTATCACCGGGGAGCTGTTTTTT. It encodes CASSITGELFF.

This clone appeared once. The rearrangement uses TRBV5-1 and TRBJ2-7, with 8 bases matching TRBD1. With V trimmed by 4 bases and J by 2 bases, 5 bases remained unmatched. The CDR3 consists of 14 residues. Germline V gives CDR1 SGHRS, CDR2 YFSETQ. The CDR3 reads CASSVGQATYEQYF. In nucleotides, the CDR3 is TGCGCCAGCAGCGTGGGACAGGCCACCTACGAGCAGTACTTC.

The rearrangement joins TRBV6-5 to TRBJ2-3; 9 nucleotides line up with TRBD2. The V and J ends lost 0 bases and 5 bases, in that order; junction bases with no gene match: 6. The CDR3 has 16 amino acids. The V gene's germline CDR1 is MNHEY and CDR2 SVGAGI. The CDR3 DNA reads as TGTGCCAGCAGTTACTCGAGTAGCGGGGGCGTAGATACGCAGTATTTT. Protein product: CASSYSSSGGVDTQYF.

The chain carries TRBV6-5 and TRBJ2-5, with D unresolved. The length of the CDR3 is 12 residues. Germline CDR1 MNHEY, CDR2 SVGAGI. Trimming stripped 2 bases from V and 5 bases from J, with 6 bases between. Here the CDR3 DNA reads TGTGCCAGCAGTTACCCTGGGGAGACCCAGTACTTC. Encoded protein: CASSYPGETQYF.

V usage is TRBV27 and J usage is TRBJ2-1; tentatively, D is TRBD1 (6 bases). Per germline, CDR1 MNHEY and CDR2 SMNVEV (reference sequence). The CDR3 extends over 15 amino acids. V lost 3 bases and J 0 bases, leaving 9 bases between the germline ends. CDR3 nucleotides: TGTGCCAGCAGTTTTGGACAGAGCTCCTACAATGAGCAGTTCTTC. Its translation is CASSFGQSSYNEQFF.

This chain connects TRBV5-1 to TRBJ1-2; D may be TRBD1 (6 bases). The CDR3 sequence is 14 residues long. V dropped 0 bases and J dropped 7 bases, with 13 bases sitting between them. The germline gives CDR1 SGHRS, CDR2 YFSETQ. CDR3 coding DNA: TGCGCCAGCAGCTTGGGGGGGCGAGTGAGTGGCTACACCTTC. Residues: CASSLGGRVSGYTF.

The chain is built from TRBV2 and TRBJ2-7; D gene unclear. This CDR3 is 14 amino acids long. The germline V gene has CDR1 SNHLY and CDR2 FYNNEI. The V gene lost 2 bases and the J gene lost 6 bases, with 14 bases spanning the gap. CDR3 in amino acids: CASSETLPMGEQYF. The CDR3 DNA sequence: TGTGCCAGCAGTGAAACCCTCCCCATGGGCGAGCAGTACTTC.

The chain has TRBV11-2 and TRBJ2-7; 9 positions match TRBD1. With 4 bases clipped from V and 7 bases from J, the junction kept 14 bases outside the gene matches. Germline V gene lookup returns CDR1 SGHAT and CDR2 FQNNGV. This CDR3 has 16 residues. In DNA form, the CDR3 reads TGTGCCAGCAGCTGGGGACAGGGAAAATCCTTGGGGGAGCAGTACGTC. It yields the protein CASSWGQGKSLGEQYV.